Listed below are T cell receptor beta chains from one sample, sequenced in a study of OX40 agonist ivuxolimab in advanced cancers. The repertoire was sequenced with immunoSEQ multiplex PCR; TCRdb's copy has only in-frame clones and lacks some. Altogether about 77,000 clones are present, 83% being singletons, with the ten largest covering roughly 0.76%. The sequencing here drew on CD4+ or CD8+ T cells sorted from blood, taken in a trial of the OX40 agonist ivuxolimab. These receptors originate from an adult with an advanced solid tumor such as melanoma, head and neck, liver or kidney cancer. The CDR3 runs from the conserved cysteine through the conserved F or W. The order of the fields is D gene, J gene, clone size, V gene, CDR3 DNA, CDR3 protein. D genes are given only for firm matches. Size values are once, few and many counts, or a class for expanded clones, and some rows have none.

d_call: TRBD2
j_call: TRBJ2-7
clone_size: -
v_call: TRBV9
cdr3_nt: TGTGCCAGCAGCGCAGGGACTAGCGGGAGGTACGCCTACGAGCAGTACTTC
cdr3_aa: CASSAGTSGRYAYEQYF

d_call: TRBD1
j_call: TRBJ1-2
clone_size: -
v_call: TRBV27
cdr3_nt: TGTGCCAGCAGTACCGGGACAGGGGGTTACGGCTACACCTTC
cdr3_aa: CASSTGTGGYGYTF

d_call: TRBD1
j_call: TRBJ2-1
clone_size: -
v_call: TRBV4-1
cdr3_nt: TGCGCCAGCAGCCAACAGAGGACAGGGACGATCTACAATGAGCAGTTCTTC
cdr3_aa: CASSQQRTGTIYNEQFF

d_call: -
j_call: TRBJ2-2
clone_size: -
v_call: TRBV6-1
cdr3_nt: TGTGCCAGCAGTGAATTCGTCCGCGGGGAGCTGTTTTTT
cdr3_aa: CASSEFVRGELFF

d_call: -
j_call: TRBJ1-4
clone_size: -
v_call: TRBV11-3
cdr3_nt: TGTGCCAGCAGCCCGGGGGATGAAAAACTGTTTTTT
cdr3_aa: CASSPGDEKLFF

d_call: -
j_call: TRBJ1-5
clone_size: once
v_call: TRBV2
cdr3_nt: TGTGCCAGCATGGTTTACCGATCAAGTCAGCCCCAGCATTTT
cdr3_aa: CASMVYRSSQPQHF

d_call: -
j_call: TRBJ2-4
clone_size: -
v_call: TRBV7-9
cdr3_nt: TGTGCCAGCAGCCCCAGGGGTCTAGCCAAAAACATTCAGTACTTC
cdr3_aa: CASSPRGLAKNIQYF

d_call: -
j_call: TRBJ1-6
clone_size: once
v_call: TRBV30
cdr3_nt: TGTGCCTGGACGACCGGATCCTATAATTCACCCCTCCACTTT
cdr3_aa: CAWTTGSYNSPLHF

d_call: -
j_call: TRBJ2-5
clone_size: -
v_call: TRBV5-1
cdr3_nt: TGCGCCAGCAGCTTGGGGAGACAGCAAGAGACCCAGTACTTC
cdr3_aa: CASSLGRQQETQYF

d_call: -
j_call: TRBJ1-2
clone_size: once
v_call: TRBV2
cdr3_nt: TGTGCCAGCAGTGAAGAGTTTTATGGCTACACCTTC
cdr3_aa: CASSEEFYGYTF

d_call: TRBD1
j_call: TRBJ1-5
clone_size: -
v_call: TRBV11-3
cdr3_nt: TGTGCCAGCAGCTTAGAGACAGACAGGGAGAGGGATCAGCCCCAGCATTTT
cdr3_aa: CASSLETDRERDQPQHF

d_call: TRBD1
j_call: TRBJ1-5
clone_size: -
v_call: TRBV7-2
cdr3_nt: TGTGCCAGCAGCCCCCTGGCAGGGGGCACGGGTCAGCCCCAGCATTTT
cdr3_aa: CASSPLAGGTGQPQHF